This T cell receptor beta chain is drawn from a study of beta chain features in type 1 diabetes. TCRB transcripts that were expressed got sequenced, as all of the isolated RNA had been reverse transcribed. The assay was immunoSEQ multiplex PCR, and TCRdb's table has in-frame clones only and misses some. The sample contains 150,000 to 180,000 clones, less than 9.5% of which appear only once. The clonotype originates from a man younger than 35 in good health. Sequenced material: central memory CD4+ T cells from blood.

The CDR3 spells CASTQREGLGETQYF. CDR3 nucleotides: TGTGCCAGCACCCAGCGGGAGGGGCTGGGAGAGACCCAGTACTTC. V is TRBV2 and J is TRBJ2-5, with 10 bases matching TRBD2. Germline assignment: CDR1 SNHLY and CDR2 FYNNEI. J gave up 4 bases and V 7 bases, and 9 bases lay outside the gene matches. The CDR3 sequence is 15 residues long.